This T cell receptor (beta chain) was captured in a study of cytomegalovirus exposure and HLA in healthy donors. Study-wide results and caveats: Most TCR sequences proved rare, with some public TCRs found in many donors. Published work reported that the classifier diagnosed cytomegalovirus status with high specificity and sensitivity. In vitro assays verified that three CMV-associated chains recognized CMV antigens specifically.

As concerns this clone: The antigen remains undetermined.

From germline, CDR1 is MGHRA and CDR2 YSYEKL. V was shortened by 3 bases and J by 1 base, with 18 bases between the two germline ends. The CDR3 has 17 residues. Profiling relied on immunoSEQ multiplex PCR, and the TCRdb table lists in-frame clones only, not all of them. This repertoire shows fewer than 300,000 clones, 88% found once; its top ten account for approximately 0.9%. The material sequenced was PBMCs. V and J are TRBV4-1 and TRBJ1-1, with D perhaps matching TRBD1 (6 bases). This clonotype was sampled from a woman between 18 and 29 years old in good health and CMV-seronegative. CDR3 loop: CASSHPVEDSQNTEAFF. CDR3 DNA: TGCGCCAGCAGCCACCCCGTGGAGGACAGTCAGAACACTGAAGCTTTCTTT.